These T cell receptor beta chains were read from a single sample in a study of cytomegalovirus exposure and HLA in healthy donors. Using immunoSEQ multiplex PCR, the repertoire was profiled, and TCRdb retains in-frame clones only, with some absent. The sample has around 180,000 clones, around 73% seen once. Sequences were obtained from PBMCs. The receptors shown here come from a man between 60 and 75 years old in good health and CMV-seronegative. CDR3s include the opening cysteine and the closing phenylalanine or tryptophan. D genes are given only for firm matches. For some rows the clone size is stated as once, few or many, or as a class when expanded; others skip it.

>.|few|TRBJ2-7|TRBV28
CASSAWTISYEQYF
TGTGCCAGCAGTGCTTGGACAATATCCTACGAGCAGTACTTC
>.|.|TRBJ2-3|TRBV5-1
CASSWVTGPSSDTQYF
TGCGCCAGCAGCTGGGTGACAGGACCTTCCTCCGATACGCAGTATTTT
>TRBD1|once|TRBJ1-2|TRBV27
CASSPLLPGQYFYGYTF
TGTGCCAGCAGTCCCCTACTCCCGGGACAGTACTTCTATGGCTACACCTTC
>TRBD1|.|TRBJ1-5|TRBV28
CASSLWRGQVANQPQHF
TGTGCCAGCAGTTTATGGAGAGGACAGGTGGCCAATCAGCCCCAGCATTTT
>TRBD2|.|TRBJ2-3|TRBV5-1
CASSRGLAGGPTDTQYF
TGCGCCAGCAGTAGGGGACTAGCGGGAGGGCCCACCGATACGCAGTATTTT
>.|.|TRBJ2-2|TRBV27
CASSLPTGKVTGELFF
TGTGCCAGCAGTTTACCCACAGGGAAAGTCACCGGGGAGCTGTTTTTT
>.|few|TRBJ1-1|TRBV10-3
CAIRATGTQNTEAFF
TGTGCCATCAGAGCCACAGGGACGCAGAACACTGAAGCTTTCTTT
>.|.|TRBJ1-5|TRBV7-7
CASSLGVNQPQHF
TGTGCCAGCAGCTTAGGAGTCAATCAGCCCCAGCATTTT
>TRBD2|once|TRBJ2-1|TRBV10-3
CAISEGGGAGNNEQFF
TGTGCCATCAGTGAGGGGGGAGGGGCGGGGAACAATGAGCAGTTCTTC
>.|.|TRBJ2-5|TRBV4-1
CASSQDASGDQETQYF
TGCGCCAGCAGCCAAGACGCGAGCGGAGACCAAGAGACCCAGTACTTC
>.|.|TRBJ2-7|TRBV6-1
CARADLYEQYF
TGTGCCAGGGCGGACTTATACGAGCAGTACTTC
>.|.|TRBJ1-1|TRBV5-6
CASSKTGRMNTEAFF
TGTGCCAGCAGCAAGACAGGCCGTATGAACACTGAAGCTTTCTTT
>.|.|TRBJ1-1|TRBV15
CATSARMNTEAFF
TGTGCCACCAGCGCCAGGATGAACACTGAAGCTTTCTTT
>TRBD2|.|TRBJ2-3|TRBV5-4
CASRPGLAEYADTQYF
TGTGCCAGCAGGCCGGGACTAGCGGAATATGCAGATACGCAGTATTTT
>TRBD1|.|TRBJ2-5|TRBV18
CASSPDRGRETQYF
TGTGCCAGCTCACCAGACAGGGGTCGGGAGACCCAGTACTTC
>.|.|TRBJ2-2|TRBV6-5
CASSYSTGNTGELFF
TGTGCCAGCAGTTACTCAACAGGGAACACCGGGGAGCTGTTTTTT
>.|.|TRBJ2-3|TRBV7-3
CASSTQGSTDTQYF
TGTGCCAGCAGCACACAGGGTAGCACAGATACGCAGTATTTT
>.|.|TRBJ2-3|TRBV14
CASSPRTGGADTQYF
TGTGCCAGCAGCCCCCGGACAGGAGGGGCAGATACGCAGTATTTT
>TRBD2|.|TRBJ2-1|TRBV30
CAWRPGLAGYYNEQFF
TGTGCCTGGCGGCCGGGACTAGCGGGATACTACAATGAGCAGTTCTTC
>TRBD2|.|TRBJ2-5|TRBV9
CASSVGVAGGVETQYF
TGTGCCAGCAGCGTAGGGGTAGCGGGGGGTGTAGAGACCCAGTACTTC
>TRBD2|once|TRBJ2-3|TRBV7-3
CASSTLSGRKVDTQYF
TGTGCCAGCAGCACACTTAGCGGGAGGAAAGTAGATACGCAGTATTTT
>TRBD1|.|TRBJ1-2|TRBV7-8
CASSTRQGPYGYTF
TGTGCCAGCAGCACCAGACAGGGACCCTATGGCTACACCTTC
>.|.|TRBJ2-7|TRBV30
CAWSVIESKQYF
TGTGCCTGGAGTGTAATCGAGTCCAAGCAGTACTTC
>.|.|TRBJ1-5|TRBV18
CASSSRQEQNQPQHF
TGTGCCAGCTCAAGTCGACAGGAACAAAATCAGCCCCAGCATTTT
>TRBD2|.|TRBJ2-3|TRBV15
CATSSRENPTDTQYF
TGTGCCACCAGCTCGCGGGAGAACCCCACAGATACGCAGTATTTT
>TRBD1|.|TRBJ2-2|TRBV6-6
CASSFGQGAIGELFF
TGTGCCAGCAGTTTTGGACAGGGGGCTATCGGGGAGCTGTTTTTT
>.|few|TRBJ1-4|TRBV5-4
CASSRGGGENEKLFF
TGTGCCAGCAGCCGGGGGGGAGGGGAAAATGAAAAACTGTTTTTT
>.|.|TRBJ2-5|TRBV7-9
CASSPWDTPEETQYF
TGTGCCAGCAGCCCCTGGGACACCCCAGAAGAGACCCAGTACTTC
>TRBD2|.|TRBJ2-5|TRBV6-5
CASSSPGAGGETQYF
TGTGCCAGCAGTTCGCCTGGGGCGGGGGGGGAGACCCAGTACTTC
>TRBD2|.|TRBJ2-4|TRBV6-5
CASSPGGAENIQYF
TGTGCCAGCTCACCGGGAGGAGCAGAAAACATTCAGTACTTC
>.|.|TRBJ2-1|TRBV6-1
CASGQGYEQFF
TGTGCCAGCGGCCAGGGGTATGAGCAGTTCTTC
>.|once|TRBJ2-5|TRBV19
CASRPRGQSYQETQYF
TGTGCCAGTAGACCACGAGGACAATCCTACCAAGAGACCCAGTACTTC
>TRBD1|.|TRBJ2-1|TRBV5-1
CASGRDRAYNEQFF
TGCGCCAGCGGCCGGGACAGGGCCTACAATGAGCAGTTCTTC
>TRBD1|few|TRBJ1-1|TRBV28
CASSLTGGDTEAFF
TGTGCCAGCAGTTTAACAGGGGGAGACACTGAAGCTTTCTTT
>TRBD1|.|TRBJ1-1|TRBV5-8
CASSLGDRRNTEAFF
TGTGCCAGCAGCTTGGGGGACAGGAGAAACACTGAAGCTTTCTTT
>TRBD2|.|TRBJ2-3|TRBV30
CAWGGTSGTDTQYF
TGTGCCTGGGGGGGGACTAGCGGCACAGATACGCAGTATTTT
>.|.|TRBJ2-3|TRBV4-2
CASSRTLEVGWADTQYF
TGTGCCAGCAGCCGTACTCTTGAGGTGGGTTGGGCAGATACGCAGTATTTT
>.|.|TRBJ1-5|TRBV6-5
CASSPEGTRPQHF
TGTGCCAGCAGCCCCGAGGGCACCAGACCCCAGCATTTT
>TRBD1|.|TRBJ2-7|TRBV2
CASSVGQNYEQYF
TGTGCCAGCAGTGTGGGACAGAACTACGAGCAGTACTTC
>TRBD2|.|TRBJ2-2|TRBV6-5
CASSYSGGLTTGELFF
TGTGCCAGCAGTTACTCGGGAGGGCTAACCACCGGGGAGCTGTTTTTT
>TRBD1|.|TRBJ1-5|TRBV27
CASSFSGTGLNQPQHF
TGTGCCAGCAGTTTTTCAGGGACAGGGTTAAATCAGCCCCAGCATTTT
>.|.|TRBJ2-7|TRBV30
CAWSDMGDSQYF
TGTGCCTGGAGCGATATGGGGGACTCGCAGTACTTC
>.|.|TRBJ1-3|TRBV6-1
CASSNRARSGNTIYF
TGTGCCAGCAGCAACAGGGCCCGCTCTGGAAACACCATATATTTT
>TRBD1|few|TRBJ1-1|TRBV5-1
CASSPGTGGTEAFF
TGCGCCAGCAGCCCCGGGACAGGGGGCACTGAAGCTTTCTTT
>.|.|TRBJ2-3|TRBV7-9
CASSQGQISTDTQYF
TGTGCCAGCAGCCAGGGACAAATTAGCACAGATACGCAGTATTTT